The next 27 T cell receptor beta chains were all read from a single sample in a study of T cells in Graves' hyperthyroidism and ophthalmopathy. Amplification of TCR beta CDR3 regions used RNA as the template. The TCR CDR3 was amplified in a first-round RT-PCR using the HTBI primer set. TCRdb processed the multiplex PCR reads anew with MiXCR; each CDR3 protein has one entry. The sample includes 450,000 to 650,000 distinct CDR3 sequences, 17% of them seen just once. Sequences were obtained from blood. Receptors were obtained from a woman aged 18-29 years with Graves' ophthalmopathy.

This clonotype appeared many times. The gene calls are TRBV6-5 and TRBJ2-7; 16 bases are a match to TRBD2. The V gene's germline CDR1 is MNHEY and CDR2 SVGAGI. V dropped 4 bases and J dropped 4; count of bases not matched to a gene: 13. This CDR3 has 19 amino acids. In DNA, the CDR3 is TGTGCCAGCAGTTTTCAAAGATCCGGGACTAGCGGGAGGGTATACGAGCAGTACTTC. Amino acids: CASSFQRSGTSGRVYEQYF.

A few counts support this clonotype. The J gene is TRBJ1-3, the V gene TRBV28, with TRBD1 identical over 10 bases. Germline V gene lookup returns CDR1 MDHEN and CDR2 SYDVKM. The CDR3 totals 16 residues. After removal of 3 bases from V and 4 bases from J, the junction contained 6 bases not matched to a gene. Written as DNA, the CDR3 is TGTGCCAGCAGTTTCCGGGGACAGGGGAGGGGAAACACCATATATTTT. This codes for CASSFRGQGRGNTIYF. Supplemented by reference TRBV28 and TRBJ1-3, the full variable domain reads DVKVTQSSRYLVKRTGEKVFLECVQDMDHENMFWYRQDPGLGLRLIYFSYDVKMKEKGDIPEGYSVSREKKERFSLILESASTNQTSMYLCASSFRGQGRGNTIYFGEGSWLTVV.

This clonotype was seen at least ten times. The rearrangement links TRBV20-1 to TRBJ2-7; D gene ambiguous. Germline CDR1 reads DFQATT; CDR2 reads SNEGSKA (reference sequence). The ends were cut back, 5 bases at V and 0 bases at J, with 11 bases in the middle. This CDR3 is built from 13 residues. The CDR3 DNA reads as TGCAGTGCTCTGGCAGGAAACTCCTACGAGCAGTACTTC. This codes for CSALAGNSYEQYF.

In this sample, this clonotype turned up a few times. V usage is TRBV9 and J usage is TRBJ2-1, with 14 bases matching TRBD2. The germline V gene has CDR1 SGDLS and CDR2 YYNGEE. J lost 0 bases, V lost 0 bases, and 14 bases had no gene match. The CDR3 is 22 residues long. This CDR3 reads CASSVGGTSGSLPLYSYNEQFF. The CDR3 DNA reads TGTGCCAGCAGCGTAGGTGGGACTAGCGGGAGTTTACCACTATACTCCTACAATGAGCAGTTCTTC.

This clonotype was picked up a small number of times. The DNA for the CDR3 is TGTGCCAGCAGCCCACACGGGGGGGGCCCCTACGAGCAGTACTTC. Protein product: CASSPHGGGPYEQYF. The chain combines TRBV7-9 with TRBJ2-7; the match to TRBD2 covers 8 bases. This CDR3 spans 15 amino acids. Germline V gives CDR1 SEHNR, CDR2 FQNEAQ (reference sequence). V shed 5 bases, J shed 2 bases, and the junction held 8 bases outside the gene matches.

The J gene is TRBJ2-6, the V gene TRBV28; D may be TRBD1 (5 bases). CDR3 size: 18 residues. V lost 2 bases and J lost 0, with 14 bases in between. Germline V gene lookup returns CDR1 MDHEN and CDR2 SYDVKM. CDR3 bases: TGTGCCAGCAGTTTAAGACAGATTCGCTACTCTGGGGCCAACGTCCTGACTTTC. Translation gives CASSLRQIRYSGANVLTF.

DNA for the CDR3: TGTGCCACTAAAGACCAGAACACCGGGGAGCTGTTTTTT. Its protein is CATKDQNTGELFF. The chain joins TRBV7-8 to TRBJ2-2; D is undetermined. The germline V gene has CDR1 SGHVS and CDR2 FQNEAQ. The CDR3 is 13 residues long. Trimming shortened V by 10 bases and J by 1 base, and 10 bases separated the two germline ends.

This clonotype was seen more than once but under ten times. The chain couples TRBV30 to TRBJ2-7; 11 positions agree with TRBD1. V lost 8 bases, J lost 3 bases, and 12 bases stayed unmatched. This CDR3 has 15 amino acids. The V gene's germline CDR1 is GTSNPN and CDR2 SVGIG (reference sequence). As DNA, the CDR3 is TGTGCCGGGACAGGGGGACAGGCAGGCTTCTACGAGCAGTACTTC. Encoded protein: CAGTGGQAGFYEQYF.

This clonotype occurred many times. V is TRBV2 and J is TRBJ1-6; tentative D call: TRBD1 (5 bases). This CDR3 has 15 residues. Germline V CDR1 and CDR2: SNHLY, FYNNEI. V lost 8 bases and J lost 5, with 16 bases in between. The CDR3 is CASSDGGPDNSPLHF. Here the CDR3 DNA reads TGTGCCAGCTCGGACGGGGGACCGGATAATTCACCCCTCCACTTT.

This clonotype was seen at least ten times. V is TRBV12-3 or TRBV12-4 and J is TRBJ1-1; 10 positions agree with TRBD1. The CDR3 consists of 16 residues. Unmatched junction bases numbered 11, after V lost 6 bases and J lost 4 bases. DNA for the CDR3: TGTGCCAGCAGAGCCCGACAGGGGGCTGGATCCACTGAAGCTTTCTTT. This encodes CASRARQGAGSTEAFF.

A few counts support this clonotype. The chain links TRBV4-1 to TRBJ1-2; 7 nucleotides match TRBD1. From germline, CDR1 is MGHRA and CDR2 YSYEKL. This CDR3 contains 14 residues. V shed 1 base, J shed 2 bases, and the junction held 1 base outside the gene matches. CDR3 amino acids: CASSQVTGNYGYTF. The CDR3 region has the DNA TGCGCCAGCAGCCAAGTGACAGGGAACTATGGCTACACCTTC.

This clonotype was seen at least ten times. The CDR3 DNA sequence: TGCAGTGCTAAAACAATTCGTTCGAACACTGAAGCTTTCTTT. Translated: CSAKTIRSNTEAFF. The rearrangement joins TRBV20-1 to TRBJ1-1, with D unclear. Trimming left V 4 bases short and J 1 base short, with 13 bases between. There are 14 residues in the CDR3. Germline CDR1 and CDR2: DFQATT and SNEGSKA (reference sequence).

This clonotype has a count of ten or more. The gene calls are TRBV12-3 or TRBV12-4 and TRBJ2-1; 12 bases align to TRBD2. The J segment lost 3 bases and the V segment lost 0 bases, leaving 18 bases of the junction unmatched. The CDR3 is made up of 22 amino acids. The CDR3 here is CASSLAGWLAGGLIIFYNEQFF. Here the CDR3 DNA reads TGTGCCAGCAGTTTAGCGGGTTGGCTAGCGGGGGGGCTTATCATATTCTACAATGAGCAGTTCTTC.

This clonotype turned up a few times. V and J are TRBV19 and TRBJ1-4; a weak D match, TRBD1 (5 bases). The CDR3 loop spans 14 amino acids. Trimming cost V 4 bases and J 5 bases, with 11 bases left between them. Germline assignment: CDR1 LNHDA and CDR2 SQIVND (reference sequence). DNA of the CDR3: TGTGCCAGTAGTAAAGGGACCGCGAATGAAAAACTGTTTTTT. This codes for CASSKGTANEKLFF.

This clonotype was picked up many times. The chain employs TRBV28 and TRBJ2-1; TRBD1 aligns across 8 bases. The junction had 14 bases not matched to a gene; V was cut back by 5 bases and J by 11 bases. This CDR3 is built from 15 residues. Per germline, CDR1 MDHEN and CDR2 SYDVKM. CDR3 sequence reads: CASSAPGRGLDQQFF. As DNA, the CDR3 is TGTGCCAGCAGTGCCCCAGGCAGGGGGCTTGATCAGCAGTTCTTC.

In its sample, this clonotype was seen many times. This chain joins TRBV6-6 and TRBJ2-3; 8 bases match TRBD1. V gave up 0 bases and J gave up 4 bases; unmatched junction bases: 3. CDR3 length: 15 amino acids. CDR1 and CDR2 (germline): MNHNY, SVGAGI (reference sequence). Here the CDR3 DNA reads TGTGCCAGCAGTTACTCCCAGGGGGCCGCAGATACGCAGTATTTT. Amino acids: CASSYSQGAADTQYF.

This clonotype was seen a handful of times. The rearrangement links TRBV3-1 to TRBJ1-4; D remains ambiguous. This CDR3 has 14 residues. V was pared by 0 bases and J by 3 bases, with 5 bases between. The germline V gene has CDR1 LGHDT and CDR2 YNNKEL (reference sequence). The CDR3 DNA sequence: TGTGCCAGCAGCCAAGAATGGGCTAATGAAAAACTGTTTTTT. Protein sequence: CASSQEWANEKLFF.

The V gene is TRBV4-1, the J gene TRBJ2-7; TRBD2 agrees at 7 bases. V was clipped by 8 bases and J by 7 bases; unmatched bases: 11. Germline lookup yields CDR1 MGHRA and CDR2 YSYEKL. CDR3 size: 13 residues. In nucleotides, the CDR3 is TGCGCCAGCTCCTGGCGGGAGTCCGGTGAGCAGTACTTC. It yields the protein CASSWRESGEQYF.

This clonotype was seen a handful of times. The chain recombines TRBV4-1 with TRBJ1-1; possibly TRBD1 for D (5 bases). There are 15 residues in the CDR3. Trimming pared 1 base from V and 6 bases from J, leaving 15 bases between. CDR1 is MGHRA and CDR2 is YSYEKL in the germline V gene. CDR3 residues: CASSQVSGRVSEAFF. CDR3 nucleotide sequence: TGCGCCAGCAGCCAAGTGTCGGGACGGGTCTCTGAAGCTTTCTTT.

Here the CDR3 reads CASRKGPEAFF. The CDR3 region has the DNA TGTGCCAGTAGAAAAGGGCCCGAAGCTTTCTTT. This chain joins TRBV19 and TRBJ1-1; D is unclear. Trimming left V 6 bases short and J 8 bases short, with 10 bases between. The CDR3 covers 11 residues. CDR1 is LNHDA and CDR2 is SQIVND in the germline V gene (reference sequence).

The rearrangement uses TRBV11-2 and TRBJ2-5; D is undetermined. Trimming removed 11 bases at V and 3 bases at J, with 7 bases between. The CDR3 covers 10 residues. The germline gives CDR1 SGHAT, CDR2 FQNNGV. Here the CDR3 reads CACQEETQYF. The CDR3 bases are TGTGCCTGTCAAGAAGAGACCCAGTACTTC.

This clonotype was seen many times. CDR3 in amino acids: CASSYSGLRAHNEQFF. For the CDR3, the DNA is TGTGCCAGCAGTTACTCGGGGTTGCGGGCTCACAATGAGCAGTTCTTC. The chain has TRBV6-2 or TRBV6-3 and TRBJ2-1; the D gene is possibly TRBD2 (5 bases). The CDR3 extends over 16 amino acids. V was cut by 0 bases and J by 5 bases, with 14 bases left in between. Germline V gene sequence: CDR1 MNHEY, CDR2 SVGEGT.

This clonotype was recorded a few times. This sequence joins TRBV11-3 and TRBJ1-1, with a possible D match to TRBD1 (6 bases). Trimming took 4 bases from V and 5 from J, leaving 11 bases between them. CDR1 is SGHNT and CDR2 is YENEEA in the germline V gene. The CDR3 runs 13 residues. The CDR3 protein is CASSSEGETEAFF. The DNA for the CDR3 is TGTGCCAGCAGCTCCGAGGGGGAAACTGAAGCTTTCTTT.

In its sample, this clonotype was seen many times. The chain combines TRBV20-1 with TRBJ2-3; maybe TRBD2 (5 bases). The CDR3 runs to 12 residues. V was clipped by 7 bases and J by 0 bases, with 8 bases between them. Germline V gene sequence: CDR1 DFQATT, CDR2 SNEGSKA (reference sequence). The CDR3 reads CSGSGSTDTQYF. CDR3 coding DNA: TGCAGTGGGAGCGGCAGCACAGATACGCAGTATTTT.

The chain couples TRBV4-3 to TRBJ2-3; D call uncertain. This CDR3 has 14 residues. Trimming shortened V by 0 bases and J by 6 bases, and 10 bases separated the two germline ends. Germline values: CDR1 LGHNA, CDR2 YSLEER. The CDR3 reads CASSQDVSPDTQYF. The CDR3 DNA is TGCGCCAGCAGCCAAGATGTCTCGCCGGATACGCAGTATTTT.

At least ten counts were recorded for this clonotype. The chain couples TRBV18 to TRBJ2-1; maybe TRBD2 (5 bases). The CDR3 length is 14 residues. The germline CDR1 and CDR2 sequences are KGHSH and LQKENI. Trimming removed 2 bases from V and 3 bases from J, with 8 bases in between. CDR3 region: CASSPGGNYNEQFF. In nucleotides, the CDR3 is TGTGCCAGCTCACCAGGAGGAAACTACAATGAGCAGTTCTTC.

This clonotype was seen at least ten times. The DNA for the CDR3 is TGTGCCAGCAGCCGTGTGGCGGGGCTAGGGGATCAGCCCCAGCATTTT. Translating it yields CASSRVAGLGDQPQHF. V is TRBV28 and J is TRBJ1-5; D may be TRBD1 (5 bases). Trimming cost V 6 bases and J 5 bases, with 20 bases left between them. Germline CDR1 reads MDHEN; CDR2 reads SYDVKM. CDR3 size: 16 residues.